The TCR beta chain under discussion was sequenced for a study of early T cells in non-severe SARS-CoV-2 infection. Looking at the study overall: The input, bulk RNA from unsorted whole blood, was sequenced, and chains were unpaired.

Ten or more counts support this clonotype. Its antigen is not known. Unique molecular identifiers (one per individual cDNA molecule) were attached. TCRdb redid the calling of the 5' RACE reads with MiXCR, one entry per CDR3 protein. The profile covers 60,000 to 70,000 distinct CDR3 sequences, with 5% to 6.5% appearing a single time and 3.4% taken by the ten largest. The CDR3 contains 13 residues. V was cut by 5 bases and J by 0 bases, with 8 bases left in between. Looked up from germline, CDR1 is SGHVS and CDR2 is FNYEAQ. Regarding the study as a whole: The matching step, a VDJdb search, favored anti-spike CD8 responses and missed private and CD4 specificities.

The J gene is TRBJ2-7, the V gene TRBV7-6, with a tentative D call TRBD2 (5 bases). This clonotype was obtained from an adult who was a healthcare worker with PCR-confirmed SARS-CoV-2 infection or an uninfected control (not recorded which). The source was whole blood, collected at baseline. The CDR3 spells CASSMEDSYEQYF. The CDR3 DNA sequence: TGTGCCAGCAGCATGGAGGACTCCTACGAGCAGTACTTC.